This T cell receptor (beta chain) was retrieved from a study of HIV-infected patients and healthy controls. MiXCR was run by TCRdb on the 5' RACE reads, yielding one entry per CDR3 protein. The sample holds some 67,000 distinct CDR3 sequences; about 16% are singletons and the top ten take under 6%. The CDR3 totals 15 residues. Germline values: CDR1 MDHEN, CDR2 SYDVKM. J was trimmed by 6 bases and V by 8 bases; bases with no gene match: 10. The sequence was obtained from a human donor in good health. Sequenced sample: CD4+ T cells from blood. V and J are TRBV28 and TRBJ2-1; 10 nucleotides match TRBD1. CDR3 nucleotides: TGTGCCAGCCCACCGACCGGGACAGGGGTCAATGAGCAGTTCTTC. It is translated as CASPPTGTGVNEQFF. The entire variable domain, with the rest obtained from reference TRBV28 and TRBJ2-1, is as follows: DVKVTQSSRYLVKRTGEKVFLECVQDMDHENMFWYRQDPGLGLRLIYFSYDVKMKEKGDIPEGYSVSREKKERFSLILESASTNQTSMYLCASPPTGTGVNEQFFGPGTRLTVL.